What follows are 19 T cell receptor beta chains derived from one specimen sequenced in a study of Ad26.COV2.S vaccination and SARS-CoV-2 variants. Treatment indicated: around 19 received Ad26.COV2.S at low or high dose, single or two shots; roughly 5 received placebo; per-sample allocation not given. Specimen acquisition occurred on day 63 following the initial vaccine or placebo injection. Clones were read by immunoSEQ multiplex PCR, and TCRdb kept only the in-frame ones, dropping some. Here the sample spans about 400,000 clones, roughly 90% being singletons. The sequenced sample was peripheral blood, obtained in a trial of Ad26.COV2.S vaccine versus placebo. These TCRs come from a person between 18 and 59 years old who received the Ad26.COV2.S COVID-19 vaccine or a placebo.

This chain uses TRBV5-1 with TRBJ1-1; 10 nucleotides align to TRBD1. CDR1 is SGHRS and CDR2 is YFSETQ in the germline V gene. The CDR3 sequence is 15 residues long. V lost 4 bases and J lost 3; bases outside the gene matches: 6. CDR3 DNA: TGCGCCAGCAGCAAAGCCGGGACAGGGGACACTGAAGCTTTCTTT. Translating gives CASSKAGTGDTEAFF.

The rearrangement links TRBV3-1 (or the pseudogene TRBV3-2) to TRBJ2-1, with 8 bases identical to TRBD1. V lost 1 base, J lost 4 bases, and 9 bases stayed unmatched. CDR1 is LGHDT and CDR2 is YNNKEL in the germline V gene (reference sequence). The CDR3 consists of 17 residues. As DNA, the CDR3 is TGTGCCAGCAGCCAAGTCCCCCTCGGACAGGGTTACAATGAGCAGTTCTTC. It specifies CASSQVPLGQGYNEQFF.

This clone occurred once. The rearrangement links TRBV30 to TRBJ2-2; no clear D. The CDR3 consists of 12 residues. Between the trimmed V and J ends, which lost 4 bases and 3 bases, there was a span of 6 bases. Per the germline V gene, CDR1 is GTSNPN and CDR2 is SVGIG (reference sequence). The CDR3 coding sequence is TGTGCCTGGATGCGAGACACCGGGGAGCTGTTTTTT. This translates into CAWMRDTGELFF.

The V call is TRBV7-2, the J call TRBJ2-5; a weak D match, TRBD1 (5 bases). CDR1 is SGHTA, CDR2 FQGNSA, per germline. The V end lost 2 bases, the J end lost 5 bases, and 12 bases lay between the germline ends. The CDR3 is made up of 14 amino acids. The CDR3: CASSLFAGAETQYF. As DNA, the CDR3 is TGTGCCAGCAGCTTATTTGCTGGGGCTGAGACCCAGTACTTC.

This clone was observed a single time. The chain employs TRBV7-8 and TRBJ2-1; 10 bases agree with TRBD2. The CDR3 spans 17 residues. Unmatched junction bases numbered 13, after V lost 5 bases and J lost 6 bases. CDR1 and CDR2 from the germline V gene are SGHVS and FQNEAQ. CDR3 sequence reads: CASSRAVRLAGFNEQFF. The CDR3 DNA reads TGTGCCAGCAGCCGAGCCGTTAGACTAGCGGGCTTCAATGAGCAGTTCTTC.

This chain joins TRBV4-1 and TRBJ2-3; unclear D gene. Germline loops: CDR1 MGHRA, CDR2 YSYEKL. The CDR3 spans 16 residues. Trimming removed 0 bases from V and 0 bases from J, with 10 bases in between. Here the CDR3 DNA reads TGCGCCAGCAGCCAAGACCCGGGCGTTAGCACAGATACGCAGTATTTT. Amino acids: CASSQDPGVSTDTQYF.

The chain carries TRBV9 and TRBJ2-2; D gene unclear. This CDR3 spans 12 amino acids. V lost 3 bases, J lost 4 bases, and 4 bases lay in between. The germline V gene encodes CDR1 SGDLS and CDR2 YYNGEE. CDR3 nucleotide sequence: TGTGCCAGCAGCGATAGCACCGGGGAGCTGTTTTTT. This sequence encodes CASSDSTGELFF. The whole variable domain, filled in from reference TRBV9 and TRBJ2-2, reads DSGVTQTPKHLITATGQRVTLRCSPRSGDLSVYWYQQSLDQGLQFLIQYYNGEERAKGNILERFSAQQFPDLHSELNLSSLELGDSALYFCASSDSTGELFFGEGSRLTVL.

The chain employs TRBV3-1 (or the pseudogene TRBV3-2) and TRBJ1-2, with 8 bases matching TRBD1. Trimming removed 1 base from V and 5 bases from J; junction bases left unmatched: 0. Germline CDR1 reads LGHDT; CDR2 reads YNNKEL (reference sequence). The CDR3 is 13 amino acids. The CDR3 sequence is CASSQGQGYGYTF. For the CDR3, the DNA is TGTGCCAGCAGCCAAGGACAGGGGTATGGCTACACCTTC.

This clone was counted once. The chain combines TRBV2 with TRBJ1-3; tentative D call: TRBD1 (6 bases). Germline V gene lookup returns CDR1 SNHLY and CDR2 FYNNEI. The CDR3 is made up of 15 amino acids. V was cut by 2 bases and J by 3 bases, with 11 bases left in between. The CDR3 here is CASSESGGGGNTIYF. The CDR3 coding sequence is TGTGCCAGCAGTGAATCTGGGGGCGGTGGAAACACCATATATTTT.

The rearrangement links TRBV7-9 to TRBJ2-2, with D possibly TRBD2 on 5 matching bases. Germline CDR1 SEHNR, CDR2 FQNEAQ (reference sequence). V was trimmed by 5 bases and J by 10 bases, leaving 17 bases between them. The length of the CDR3 is 14 residues. The CDR3 sequence is CASSPGLLVQELFF. CDR3 DNA: TGTGCCAGCAGCCCCGGACTGCTCGTTCAGGAGCTGTTTTTT.

The CDR3 here is CASRSTGGNEKLFF. CDR3 in DNA: TGCGCCAGCAGATCGACAGGGGGCAATGAAAAACTGTTTTTT. The chain has TRBV4-1 and TRBJ1-4; 10 bases fit TRBD1. Unmatched junction bases numbered 3, after V lost 6 bases and J lost 5 bases. Germline-derived CDR1 and CDR2 are MGHRA and YSYEKL. This CDR3 region has 14 residues.

The chain links TRBV18 to TRBJ1-6; D is uncertain. Between the trimmed V and J ends, which lost 1 base and 5 bases, there was a span of 18 bases. This CDR3 comprises 18 residues. Germline V gene lookup returns CDR1 KGHSH and CDR2 LQKENI. CDR3 protein: CASSPLGPRNLNNSPLHF. CDR3 nucleotide sequence: TGTGCCAGCTCACCACTTGGACCGCGGAACTTGAATAATTCACCCCTCCACTTT.

This CDR3 is CASSFFSSRNSPLHF. In DNA form, the CDR3 reads TGTGCCAGCAGCTTCTTTAGTAGTCGGAATTCACCCCTCCACTTT. The J gene is TRBJ1-6, the V gene TRBV5-8; D unclear. The CDR3 has 15 residues. Trimming cost V 2 bases and J 7 bases, with 13 bases left between them. Germline loops: CDR1 SGHTS, CDR2 YDEGEE. The full variable domain, rest sourced from reference TRBV5-8 and TRBJ1-6, is EAGVTQSPTHLIKTRGQQATLRCSPISGHTSVYWYQQALGLGLQFLLWYDEGEERNRGNFPPRFSGRQFPNYSSELNVNALELEDSALYLCASSFFSSRNSPLHFGNGTRLTVT.

The chain couples TRBV5-8 to TRBJ2-3; D possibly corresponds to TRBD1 (5 bases). The CDR3 has 15 residues. Looked up from germline, CDR1 is SGHTS and CDR2 is YDEGEE. V lost 7 bases and J lost 2, with 17 bases in between. This CDR3 reads CASSRAGQLTDTQYF. Here the CDR3 DNA reads TGTGCCAGCTCAAGGGCTGGACAACTCACAGATACGCAGTATTTT.

The chain links TRBV3-1 (or the pseudogene TRBV3-2) to TRBJ1-2; D is perhaps TRBD1 (5 bases). V was clipped by 1 base and J by 4 bases, with 13 bases between them. This CDR3 region has 15 residues. Germline CDR1 is LGHDT and CDR2 is YNNKEL (reference sequence). The CDR3 loop reads CASSQGGRFIYGYTF. CDR3 coding DNA: TGTGCCAGCAGCCAAGGGGGCAGGTTTATCTATGGCTACACCTTC.

DNA for the CDR3: TGTGCCAGCAGCGTAGATCCAGCGGGAGGTTTCAGTGAGCAGTTCTTC. It is translated as CASSVDPAGGFSEQFF. The chain joins TRBV9 to TRBJ2-1; 9 positions match TRBD2. In germline, CDR1 is SGDLS, CDR2 YYNGEE. The CDR3 runs to 16 residues. The ends lost 0 bases at V and 9 bases at J; junction bases unmatched: 10. Full variable domain (outside the CDR3, taken from reference TRBV9 and TRBJ2-1): DSGVTQTPKHLITATGQRVTLRCSPRSGDLSVYWYQQSLDQGLQFLIQYYNGEERAKGNILERFSAQQFPDLHSELNLSSLELGDSALYFCASSVDPAGGFSEQFFGPGTRLTVL.

On this clone itself: The junction differs from germline at one of its ends, possibly a read error. The chain uses TRBV6-1 and TRBJ2-7; D not certain. CDR3 length: 10 amino acids. The germline V gene encodes CDR1 MNHNS and CDR2 SASEGT. CDR3 protein: CASSEVAVNF. As DNA, the CDR3 is TGTGCCAGCAGTGAAGTGGCAGTCAACTTC.

The V call is TRBV30, the J call TRBJ2-1; TRBD2 aligns across 9 bases. Per germline, CDR1 GTSNPN and CDR2 SVGIG (reference sequence). Trimming cost V 3 bases and J 6 bases; bases outside gene matches: 9. The CDR3 extends over 15 amino acids. CDR3 nucleotide sequence: TGTGCCTGGAGAGATCTAGCGGGAAAGGGCAATGAGCAGTTCTTC. Translation gives CAWRDLAGKGNEQFF.

The sample holds one count of this clone. The V call is TRBV5-1, the J call TRBJ1-1; D gene unclear. V lost 2 bases, J lost 2 bases, and 7 bases lay in between. In germline, CDR1 is SGHRS, CDR2 YFSETQ. This CDR3 contains 13 residues. The CDR3 coding sequence is TGCGCCAGCAGCTTTACCCTTAACACTGAAGCTTTCTTT. This translates into CASSFTLNTEAFF. The full variable domain, rest sourced from reference TRBV5-1 and TRBJ1-1, is KAGVTQTPRYLIKTRGQQVTLSCSPISGHRSVSWYQQTPGQGLQFLFEYFSETQRNKGNFPGRFSGRQFSNSRSEMNVSTLELGDSALYLCASSFTLNTEAFFGQGTRLTVV.